What follows is one TCR beta chain and its context. The target antigen is unknown. Measured with immunoSEQ multiplex PCR; TCRdb has only the in-frame clones, and not every one. The sample comprises more than 55,000 clones, about 85% of which are singletons, and 3.5% to 4% rests with the top ten. This sample is drawn from a study of OX40 agonist ivuxolimab in advanced cancers. Overall study findings and caveats: Relative to CD4+ cells, CD8+ T cells on average had more expanded clones. CD4+ and CD8+ blood T cells expanded clonally by week 6 at 0.1 to 3.0 mg/kg.

Germline V gene data show CDR1 as SGHTA and CDR2 as FQGNSA. V lost 1 base, J lost 5 bases, and 1 base stayed unmatched. The CDR3 sequence is 14 residues long. The source was CD4+ or CD8+ T cells sorted from blood, collected in a trial of the OX40 agonist ivuxolimab. The receptor was derived from an adult with an advanced solid tumor such as melanoma, head and neck, liver or kidney cancer. V and J are TRBV7-2 and TRBJ1-5, with 8 positions matching TRBD1. CDR3 DNA: TGTGCCAGCAGCTTAGACAGGGGGGATCAGCCCCAGCATTTT. As protein: CASSLDRGDQPQHF.